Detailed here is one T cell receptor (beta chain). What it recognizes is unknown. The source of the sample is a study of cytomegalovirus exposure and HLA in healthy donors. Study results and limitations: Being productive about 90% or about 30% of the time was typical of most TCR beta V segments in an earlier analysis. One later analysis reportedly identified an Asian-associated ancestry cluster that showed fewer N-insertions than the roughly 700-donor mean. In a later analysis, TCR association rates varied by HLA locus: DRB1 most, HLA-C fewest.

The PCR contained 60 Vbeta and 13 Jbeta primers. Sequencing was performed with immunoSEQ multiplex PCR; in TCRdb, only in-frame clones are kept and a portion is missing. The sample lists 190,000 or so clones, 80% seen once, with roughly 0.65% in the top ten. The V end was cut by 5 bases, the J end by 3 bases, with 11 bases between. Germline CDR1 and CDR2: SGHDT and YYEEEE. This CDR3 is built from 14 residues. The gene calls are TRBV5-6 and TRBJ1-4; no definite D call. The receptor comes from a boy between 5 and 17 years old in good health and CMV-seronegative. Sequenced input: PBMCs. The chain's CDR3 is CASRLLEANEKLFF. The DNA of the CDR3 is TGTGCCAGCAGATTGTTGGAGGCTAATGAAAAACTGTTTTTT.